Listed below are T cell receptor beta chains from one sample, sequenced in a study of blood T cell repertoires in COVID-19. Assay: immunoSEQ multiplex PCR; the TCRdb copy retains only in-frame clones and omits some. The sample carries 70,000 to 95,000 clones, roughly four fifths recorded once. The sequenced sample was peripheral blood. The receptors derive from a human donor in a cohort sampled during active COVID-19. Each CDR3 is given with its conserved first and last residue. The D gene is left open where the match is weak. Clone size appears in some rows only: once, few, many, or a class for an expanded clone.

clone size	V gene	J gene	D gene	CDR3 DNA	CDR3 protein
NA	TRBV9	TRBJ1-4	NA	TGTGCCAGCAGCGGTATGGGGGCGCCTAATGAAAAACTGTTTTTT	CASSGMGAPNEKLFF
NA	TRBV19	TRBJ2-1	NA	TGTGCCAGTAGTATAGAGGGGGCGACCTACAATGAGCAGTTCTTC	CASSIEGATYNEQFF
NA	TRBV29-1	TRBJ2-5	NA	TGCAGCGTCCGGACTGCCCGGGTTGGGGAGACCCAGTACTTC	CSVRTARVGETQYF
NA	TRBV10-3	TRBJ2-7	NA	TGTGCCATCAGGCCCCGCGGCGGGGAGCAGTACTTC	CAIRPRGGEQYF
NA	TRBV6-5	TRBJ2-7	NA	TGTGCCAGCAGTTACTCGGGGCCGGGGGACGAGCAGTACTTC	CASSYSGPGDEQYF
NA	TRBV5-6	TRBJ1-2	NA	TGTGCCAGCAGCTTGACAGACTATGGCTACACCTTC	CASSLTDYGYTF
NA	TRBV7-3	TRBJ2-3	TRBD2	TGTGCCAGCAGCAGACTAGCGTCTTTAAATACGCAGTATTTT	CASSRLASLNTQYF
NA	TRBV10-3	TRBJ2-5	NA	TGTGCCATCAGTCAGGGGTTTAGTGGGGAGACCCAGTACTTC	CAISQGFSGETQYF
NA	TRBV5-1	TRBJ2-2	TRBD2	TGCGCCAGCAGCTTCAGCGGGGGCGCTGGTTTAGACACCGGGGAGCTGTTTTTT	CASSFSGGAGLDTGELFF
NA	TRBV6-7	TRBJ2-1	NA	TGTGCCAGCAGTTACTCGAGGGTGTCCTACAATGAGCAGTTCTTC	CASSYSRVSYNEQFF
NA	TRBV7-9	TRBJ2-3	TRBD1	TGTGCCATGGGAGGCGGGACAGGGGGCACAGATACGCAGTATTTT	CAMGGGTGGTDTQYF
NA	TRBV19	TRBJ2-7	TRBD1	TGTGCCAGTACCACAGGGGGCGCCGTGTACGAGCAGTACTTC	CASTTGGAVYEQYF
NA	TRBV24-1	TRBJ2-3	NA	TGTGCCACCAGGGACAGCGGCACAGATACGCAGTATTTT	CATRDSGTDTQYF
NA	TRBV24-1	TRBJ1-2	TRBD1	TGTGCCACCAGTTCACAGGGGACTGCCTATGGCTACACCTTC	CATSSQGTAYGYTF
NA	TRBV4-2	TRBJ1-1	TRBD1	TGTGCCAGCAGCCAGAGGTTGGGACAGGGTGGCGATCACACAGAAGCTTTCTTT	CASSQRLGQGGDHTEAFF
NA	TRBV5-6	TRBJ1-4	NA	TGTGCCAGCAGCTTGATTTCAGGGATGCATGAAAAACTGTTTTTT	CASSLISGMHEKLFF
once	TRBV7-9	TRBJ1-6	NA	TGTGCCAGCAGCAGACAGATCTATAATTCACCCCTCCACTTT	CASSRQIYNSPLHF
NA	TRBV5-1	TRBJ2-3	TRBD2	TGCGCCAGCAGCGTCTCGACTAGCGGGGGGGCTAAAGATACGCAGTATTTT	CASSVSTSGGAKDTQYF
NA	TRBV5-6	TRBJ2-1	NA	TGTGCCAGCAGCTTATCGCGTTCCTACAATGAGCAGTTCTTC	CASSLSRSYNEQFF
NA	TRBV27	TRBJ2-3	TRBD2	TGTGCCAGCAGTTCCCGGACTAGCGGGGTCACAGATACGCAGTATTTT	CASSSRTSGVTDTQYF
NA	TRBV11-3	TRBJ2-7	TRBD1	TGTGCCAGCAGCTTAGCGGCAGGGGGTTTGGGGGAGCAGTACTTC	CASSLAAGGLGEQYF
NA	TRBV11-2	TRBJ2-1	TRBD2	TGTGCCAGCAGCCCCGGGACTAGCGGCGATGAGCAGTTCTTC	CASSPGTSGDEQFF